This T cell receptor beta chain was profiled in a study of a mutant IDH1 vaccine in newly diagnosed glioma. Study details: V12 fell at week 35 and V13, the study end, at week 47.

Findings and limits, study-wide: Pseudoprogression appears to have had no connection to changes in top peripheral T cell clonotypes.

This table comes from immunoSEQ multiplex PCR, and its TCRdb copy is limited to in-frame clones, with some not included. The data contain about 94,000 clones, roughly 91% of them singletons. The table lists this clone with a few counts. What it recognizes is unknown. Germline V gene lookup returns CDR1 WSHSY and CDR2 SAAADI. V lost 8 bases and J lost 3; bases outside the gene matches: 6. There are 13 residues in the CDR3. Stated time point: week 47, end of study. What each vaccine dose contained was 300 ug of mutant IDH1 20-mer peptide, accompanied by topical imiquimod. Eight vaccine injections were given to patients in weeks 1, 3, 5, 7, 11, 15, 19 and 23.

The rearrangement links TRBV10-2 to TRBJ1-2, with 7 bases that match TRBD1. This clonotype was obtained from a woman aged 45-65 years with glioma. The specimen comprised PBMCs, sampled from a glioma patient whose treatment included an IDH1 peptide vaccine. The CDR3 nucleotides read TGCGCCAGCGGTCTGGACAGGTACTATGGCTACACCTTC. This sequence encodes CASGLDRYYGYTF.